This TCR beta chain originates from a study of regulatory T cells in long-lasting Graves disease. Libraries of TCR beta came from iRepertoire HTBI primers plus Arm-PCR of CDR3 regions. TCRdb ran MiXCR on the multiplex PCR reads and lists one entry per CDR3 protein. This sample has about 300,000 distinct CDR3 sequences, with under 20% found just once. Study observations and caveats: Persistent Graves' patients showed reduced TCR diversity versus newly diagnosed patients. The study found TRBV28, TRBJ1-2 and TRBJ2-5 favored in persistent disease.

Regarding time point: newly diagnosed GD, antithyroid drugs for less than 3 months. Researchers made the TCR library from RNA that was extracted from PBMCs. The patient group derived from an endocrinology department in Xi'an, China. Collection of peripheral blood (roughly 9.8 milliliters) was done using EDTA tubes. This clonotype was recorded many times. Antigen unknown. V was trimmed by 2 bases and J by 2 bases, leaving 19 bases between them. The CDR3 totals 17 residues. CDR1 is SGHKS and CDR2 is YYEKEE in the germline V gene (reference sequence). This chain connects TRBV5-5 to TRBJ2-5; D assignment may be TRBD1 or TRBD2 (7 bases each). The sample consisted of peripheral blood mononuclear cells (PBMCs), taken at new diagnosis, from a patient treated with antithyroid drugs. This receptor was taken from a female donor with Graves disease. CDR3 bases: TGTGCCAGCAGCTTCTCCCCCAGGGGGGGGATTCAAGAGACCCAGTACTTC. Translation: CASSFSPRGGIQETQYF.